A selection of T cell receptor beta chains follows, all from one sample in a study of T cell responses to AZD1222 COVID-19 vaccine. Assay used: immunoSEQ multiplex PCR; TCRdb lists only in-frame clones, some missing. The data contain about 99,000 clones, more than 85% of them seen just once; the ten biggest clones take up around 5%. The material was peripheral blood, obtained on day 0 of AZD1222 vaccination. Receptor source: an adult in good health. The CDR3 runs from the conserved cysteine through the conserved F or W. A D gene is named only where the DNA matches it firmly. Expanded clones get a size class; other rows say once, few or many, or leave the size out.

>TRBJ2-4|TRBV19|once|NA
CASSGDGVRAKNIQYF
TGTGCCAGTAGTGGGGACGGTGTTAGAGCCAAAAACATTCAGTACTTC
>TRBJ2-1|TRBV9|NA|TRBD2
CASKGTRDNEQFF
TGTGCCAGCAAAGGGACTAGGGACAATGAGCAGTTCTTC
>TRBJ2-7|TRBV27|NA|TRBD2
CASSNPGLAAEQYF
TGTGCCAGCAGTAACCCGGGACTAGCGGCCGAGCAGTACTTC
>TRBJ1-4|TRBV28|NA|NA
CAGKRTAGEKLFF
TGTGCCGGGAAAAGGACAGCTGGTGAAAAACTGTTTTTT
>TRBJ2-1|TRBV29-1|NA|TRBD2
CSVEWTSGRAVNEQFF
TGCAGCGTTGAATGGACTAGCGGGAGGGCCGTCAATGAGCAGTTCTTC
>TRBJ2-1|TRBV7-3|NA|TRBD2
CASSLSTSGGNEQFF
TGTGCCAGCAGCTTATCTACTAGCGGGGGCAATGAGCAGTTCTTC
>TRBJ2-7|TRBV7-8|NA|NA
CASSFGDLEQYF
TGTGCCAGCAGCTTTGGTGATCTCGAGCAGTACTTC
>TRBJ2-7|TRBV11-3|once|NA
CASSLVSNEQYF
TGTGCCAGCAGCTTAGTCTCCAACGAGCAGTACTTC
>TRBJ2-3|TRBV1|NA|NA
CTSSQGPQRRTDTQYF
TGCACCAGCAGCCAAGGCCCCCAGCGGCGCACAGATACGCAGTATTTT
>TRBJ1-4|TRBV19|NA|NA
CASKVQVGGEKLFF
TGTGCCAGTAAGGTCCAGGTTGGAGGTGAAAAACTGTTTTTT
>TRBJ1-5|TRBV7-2|NA|NA
CASSSDGVYSNQPQHF
TGTGCCAGCAGCTCCGACGGGGTTTATAGCAATCAGCCCCAGCATTTT
>TRBJ1-4|TRBV28|once|NA
CASSLKGTNEKLFF
TGTGCCAGCAGTTTGAAGGGGACTAATGAAAAACTGTTTTTT
>TRBJ2-2|TRBV5-1|NA|NA
CASSLDTVATGELFF
TGCGCCAGCAGCCTTGACACCGTTGCAACCGGGGAGCTGTTTTTT
>TRBJ2-5|TRBV5-1|NA|TRBD1
CASSVTGGNYQETQYF
TGCGCCAGCAGCGTCACAGGGGGAAACTACCAAGAGACCCAGTACTTC
>TRBJ2-3|TRBV7-2|NA|TRBD2
CASSLGFAGGPDTQYF
TGTGCCAGCAGCTTAGGATTTGCGGGAGGGCCAGATACGCAGTATTTT
>TRBJ2-7|TRBV2|NA|TRBD1
CASLRGRGTYEQYF
TGTGCCAGCCTGAGGGGCAGGGGGACCTACGAGCAGTACTTC
>TRBJ2-5|TRBV27|NA|NA
CASSPVGGTQYF
TGTGCCAGCAGCCCCGTCGGTGGGACCCAGTACTTC
>TRBJ1-1|TRBV11-3|NA|NA
CASSPRVTVRNTEAFF
TGTGCCAGCAGCCCTCGGGTTACAGTGCGGAACACTGAAGCTTTCTTT
>TRBJ1-2|TRBV28|NA|NA
CASSFQGSYGYTF
TGTGCCAGCAGTTTTCAGGGCTCATATGGCTACACCTTC
>TRBJ1-5|TRBV5-6|NA|NA
CASDTPGPNQPQHF
TGTGCCAGCGACACCCCCGGACCTAATCAGCCCCAGCATTTT
>TRBJ2-2|TRBV5-5|NA|TRBD2
CASSFAGGPIDTGELFF
TGTGCCAGCAGCTTTGCGGGAGGGCCGATTGACACCGGGGAGCTGTTTTTT
>TRBJ1-1|TRBV7-8|NA|NA
CASSLGRSGTEAFF
TGTGCCAGCAGTTTGGGTCGGTCGGGCACTGAAGCTTTCTTT
>TRBJ1-1|TRBV5-1|NA|TRBD1
CASSSDRGHNTEAFF
TGCGCCAGCAGCTCGGACAGGGGGCATAACACTGAAGCTTTCTTT
>TRBJ1-1|TRBV2|NA|TRBD1
CASSGRQGPGTEAFF
TGTGCCAGCAGTGGCAGACAGGGACCGGGGACTGAAGCTTTCTTT
>TRBJ2-2|TRBV7-3|NA|TRBD1
CASSLTGPGTGELFF
TGTGCCAGCAGCTTGACAGGGCCGGGCACCGGGGAGCTGTTTTTT
>TRBJ1-2|TRBV5-5|NA|NA
CASSPPGQNYGYTF
TGTGCCAGCAGCCCCCCGGGGCAGAACTATGGCTACACCTTC
>TRBJ2-2|TRBV18|NA|NA
CASSQTSLRGAGELFF
TGTGCCAGCTCGCAGACTAGTTTGAGGGGCGCCGGGGAGCTGTTTTTT
>TRBJ2-2|TRBV5-1|NA|TRBD1
CASGTGGTGELFF
TGCGCCAGCGGGACAGGGGGCACCGGGGAGCTGTTTTTT